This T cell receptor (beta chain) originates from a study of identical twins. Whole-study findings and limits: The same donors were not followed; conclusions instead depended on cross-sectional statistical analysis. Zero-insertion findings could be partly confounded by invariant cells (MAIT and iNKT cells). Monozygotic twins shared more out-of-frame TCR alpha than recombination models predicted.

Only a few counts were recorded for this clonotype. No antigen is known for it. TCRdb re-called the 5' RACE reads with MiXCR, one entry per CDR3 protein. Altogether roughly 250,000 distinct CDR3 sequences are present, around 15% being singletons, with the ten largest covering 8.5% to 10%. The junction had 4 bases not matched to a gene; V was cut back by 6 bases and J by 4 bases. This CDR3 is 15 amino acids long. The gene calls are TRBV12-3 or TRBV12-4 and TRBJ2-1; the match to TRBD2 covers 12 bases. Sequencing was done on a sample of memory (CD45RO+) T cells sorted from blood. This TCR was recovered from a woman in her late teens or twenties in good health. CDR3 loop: CASRYGLAGYNEQFF. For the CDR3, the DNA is TGTGCCAGCAGGTATGGACTAGCGGGGTACAATGAGCAGTTCTTC.